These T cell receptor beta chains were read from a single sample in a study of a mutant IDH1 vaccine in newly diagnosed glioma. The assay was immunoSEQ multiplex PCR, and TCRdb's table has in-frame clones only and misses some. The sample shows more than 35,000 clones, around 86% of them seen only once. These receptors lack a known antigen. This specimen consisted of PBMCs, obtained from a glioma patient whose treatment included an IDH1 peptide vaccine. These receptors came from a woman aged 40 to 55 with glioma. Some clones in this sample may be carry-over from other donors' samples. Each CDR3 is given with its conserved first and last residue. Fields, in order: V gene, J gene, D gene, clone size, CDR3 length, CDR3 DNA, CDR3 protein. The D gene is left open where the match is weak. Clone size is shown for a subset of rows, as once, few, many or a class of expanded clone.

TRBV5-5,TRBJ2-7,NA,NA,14,TGTGCCAGCAGCTTCGGGAGTGGTCTTTACGAGCAGTACTTC,CASSFGSGLYEQYF
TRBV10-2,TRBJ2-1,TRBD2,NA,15,TGCGCCAGCAGCACCGGACTAGCGGGACTCAATGAGCAGTTCTTC,CASSTGLAGLNEQFF
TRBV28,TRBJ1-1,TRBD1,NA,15,TGTGCCAGCAGTCCACCACAGGGGATGAACACTGAAGCTTTCTTT,CASSPPQGMNTEAFF
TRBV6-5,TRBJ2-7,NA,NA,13,TGTGCCAGCAGCCAGGGCCCCAGCTACGAGCAGTACTTC,CASSQGPSYEQYF
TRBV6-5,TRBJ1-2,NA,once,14,TGTGCCAGCAGTTACTTCCCAGGGAGTTATGGCTACACCTTC,CASSYFPGSYGYTF
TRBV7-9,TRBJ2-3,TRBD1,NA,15,TGTGCCAGCAGGCCCGGGACAGGAGGCACAGATACGCAGTATTTT,CASRPGTGGTDTQYF
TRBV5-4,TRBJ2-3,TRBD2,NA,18,TGTGCCAGCAGCCGGGGAGGGCGGGAGGGCCTGAGCACAGATACGCAGTATTTT,CASSRGGREGLSTDTQYF
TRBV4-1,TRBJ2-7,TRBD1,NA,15,TGCGCCAGCAGCCAAGCCGGGACAGGAACCTACGAGCAGTACTTC,CASSQAGTGTYEQYF
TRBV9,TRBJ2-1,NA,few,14,TGTGCCAGCAGCCGAGATTGGGCCCACAATGAGCAGTTCTTC,CASSRDWAHNEQFF
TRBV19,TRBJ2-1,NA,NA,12,TGTGCCAGTAGTTGGGGGGAAAATGAGCAGTTCTTC,CASSWGENEQFF
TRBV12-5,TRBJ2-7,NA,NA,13,TGTGCTAGTGGCAAGGCAGGGGTAAAGGAGCAGTACTTC,CASGKAGVKEQYF
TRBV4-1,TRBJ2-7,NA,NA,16,TGCGCCAGCAGCGAGAACAACATGGGTTTCTCCTACGAGCAGTACTTC,CASSENNMGFSYEQYF
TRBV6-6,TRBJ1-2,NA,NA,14,TGTGCCAGCAGTCTAAACCGGGACAACTATGGCTACACCTTC,CASSLNRDNYGYTF
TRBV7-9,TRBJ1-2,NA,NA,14,TGTGCCACCGGCGCGGTAGGTGGGGGTATGAACTACACCTTC,CATGAVGGGMNYTF
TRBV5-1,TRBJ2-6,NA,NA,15,TGCGCCAGCAGCTTGGTAGGGGTGGGGGCCAACGTCCTGACTTTC,CASSLVGVGANVLTF
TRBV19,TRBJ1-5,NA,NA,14,TGTGCCAGTAGCACCCTTGGGGGGAATCAGCCCCAGCATTTT,CASSTLGGNQPQHF
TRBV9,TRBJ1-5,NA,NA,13,TGTGCCAGCAGCGGCGGGGTAAATCAGCCCCAGCATTTT,CASSGGVNQPQHF
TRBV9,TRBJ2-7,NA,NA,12,TGTGCCAGCAGCTCAGAGGGGGGAAGAAAGTACTTC,CASSSEGGRKYF
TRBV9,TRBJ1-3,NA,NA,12,TGTGCCAGCAGCGGTGGTGGAAACACCATATATTTT,CASSGGGNTIYF
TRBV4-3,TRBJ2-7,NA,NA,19,TGCGCCAGCAGCCAAGAGGTCCGTTCGGGGGACAGCCTTTCCTACGAGCAGTACTTC,CASSQEVRSGDSLSYEQYF
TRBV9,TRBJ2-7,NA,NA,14,TGTGCCAGCTCCCGGAGCAGGAGCTCCTACGAGCAGTACTTC,CASSRSRSSYEQYF
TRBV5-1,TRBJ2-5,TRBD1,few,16,TGCGCCAGCAGCTTGGCCGGGCAGGGGGCGATGGAGACCCAGTACTTC,CASSLAGQGAMETQYF
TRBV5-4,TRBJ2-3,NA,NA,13,TGTGCCAGCAGCGTACAGACAGCAGATACGCAGTATTTT,CASSVQTADTQYF
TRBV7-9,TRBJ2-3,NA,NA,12,TGTGCCTGGGACACTAGCACAGATACGCAGTATTTT,CAWDTSTDTQYF
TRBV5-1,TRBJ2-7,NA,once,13,TGCGCCAGCAGCGAGGGGCTCTGGGACGAGCAGTACTTC,CASSEGLWDEQYF
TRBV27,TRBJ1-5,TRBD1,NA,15,TGTGCCAGCAGCCCCGACAGGGATCGCAATCAGCCCCAGCATTTT,CASSPDRDRNQPQHF
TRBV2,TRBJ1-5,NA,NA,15,TGTGCCAGCAGTGCGACAGATAATAGCAATCAGCCCCAGCATTTT,CASSATDNSNQPQHF
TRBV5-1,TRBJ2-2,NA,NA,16,TGCGCCAGCAGCTTTTCCGTCGACGGGAACACCGGGGAGCTGTTTTTT,CASSFSVDGNTGELFF
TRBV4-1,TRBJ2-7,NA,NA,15,TGCGCCAGCAGCCAAGAAGAGCGACCCGCGACCCAACCCTACTTC,CASSQEERPATQPYF
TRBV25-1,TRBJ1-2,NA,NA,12,TGTGCCAGCAGTGAATACGGAAAGGGCTACACCTTC,CASSEYGKGYTF
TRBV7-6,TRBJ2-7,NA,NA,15,TGTGCCAGCAGCTTGGAGGGCAGGGGATCCTACGAGCAGTACTTC,CASSLEGRGSYEQYF
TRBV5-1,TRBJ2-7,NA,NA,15,TGCGCCAGCAGCTTGCTGCCCGAGCAGGTCTACGAGCAGTACTTC,CASSLLPEQVYEQYF
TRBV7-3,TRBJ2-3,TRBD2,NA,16,TGTGCCAGCAGGGAAGTTAGCGGGCCGACCCGGGATCCGCAGTATTTT,CASREVSGPTRDPQYF
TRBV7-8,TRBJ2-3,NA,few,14,TGTGCCAGCAGCTACGGGGGTCTCGCAGATACGCAGTATTTT,CASSYGGLADTQYF
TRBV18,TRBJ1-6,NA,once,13,TGTGCCAGCTCGCCTCTTTTCTATTCACCCCTCCACTTT,CASSPLFYSPLHF
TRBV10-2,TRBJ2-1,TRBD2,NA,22,TGCGCCAGCAGCCCGGAGGGGCCGGGACTAGCGGGGTATCGTATGGGGTACAATGAGCAGTTCTTC,CASSPEGPGLAGYRMGYNEQFF
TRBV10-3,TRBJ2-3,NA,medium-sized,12,TGTGCCGTCTCCTCTAGCACAGATACGCAGTATTTT,CAVSSSTDTQYF
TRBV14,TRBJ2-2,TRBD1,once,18,TGTGCCAGCAGCCAAGATTCGAACAGGGGAACCCCTACCGGGGAGCTGTTTTTT,CASSQDSNRGTPTGELFF
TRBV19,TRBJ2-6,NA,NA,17,TGTGCCAGTAGTCCGGGGCATGAGGGCTCTGGGGCCAACGTCCTGACTTTC,CASSPGHEGSGANVLTF
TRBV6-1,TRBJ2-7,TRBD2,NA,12,TGTGCCAGCAACTCCTGGGAGGGCGAGCAGTACTTC,CASNSWEGEQYF
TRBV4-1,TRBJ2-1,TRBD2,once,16,TGCGCCAGCAGCCAACTGACTAGCGGGAGACTCGATGAGCAGTTCTTC,CASSQLTSGRLDEQFF
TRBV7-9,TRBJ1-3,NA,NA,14,TGTGCCAGCAGTCCAAGGGTTTCTGGAAACACCATATATTTT,CASSPRVSGNTIYF
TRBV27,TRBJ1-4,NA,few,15,TGTGCCAGCAGAAGAGATGGATCAACTAATGAAAAACTGTTTTTT,CASRRDGSTNEKLFF
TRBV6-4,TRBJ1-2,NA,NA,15,TGTGCCAGCAGTGACTCGGGCAGGACCGGGAGTGGCTACACCTTC,CASSDSGRTGSGYTF
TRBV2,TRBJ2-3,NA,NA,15,TGTGCCAGCAGTGACCCTACAGGCGCCCCAGATACGCAGTATTTT,CASSDPTGAPDTQYF
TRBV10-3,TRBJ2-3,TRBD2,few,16,TGTGCCATCAGTGGGCTAGCGGGAGGTCTCCCAGATACGCAGTATTTT,CAISGLAGGLPDTQYF